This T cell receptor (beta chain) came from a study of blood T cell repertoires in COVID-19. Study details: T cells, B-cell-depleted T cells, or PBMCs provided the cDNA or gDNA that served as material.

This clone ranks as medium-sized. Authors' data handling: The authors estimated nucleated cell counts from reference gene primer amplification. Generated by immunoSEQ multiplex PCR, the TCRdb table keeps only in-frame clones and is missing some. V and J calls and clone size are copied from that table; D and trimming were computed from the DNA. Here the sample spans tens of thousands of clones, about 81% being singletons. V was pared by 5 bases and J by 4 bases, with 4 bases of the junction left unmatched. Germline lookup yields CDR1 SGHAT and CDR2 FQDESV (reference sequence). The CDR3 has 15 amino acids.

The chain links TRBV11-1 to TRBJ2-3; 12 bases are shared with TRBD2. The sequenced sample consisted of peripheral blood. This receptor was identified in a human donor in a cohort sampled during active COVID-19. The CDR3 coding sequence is TGTGCCAGCAGCGCTAGCGGGGGGGCCGCAGATACGCAGTATTTT. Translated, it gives CASSASGGAADTQYF.